A selection of T cell receptor beta chains follows, all from one sample in a study of T cells in Graves' hyperthyroidism and ophthalmopathy. TCRdb reprocessed the multiplex PCR reads via MiXCR and lists one record per CDR3 protein. The table has around 700,000 distinct CDR3 sequences, about 17% seen once. The sample was blood. These receptors all come from a woman in her 50s with Graves' hyperthyroidism that later progressed to Graves' ophthalmopathy. Each CDR3 is given with its conserved first and last residue. The order of the fields is D gene, clone size, V gene, J gene, CDR3 protein, CDR3 DNA. A D gene is named only where the DNA matches it firmly. Size values are once, few and many counts, or a class for expanded clones, and some rows have none.

d_gene: TRBD2; abundance: .; v_gene: TRBV5-1; j_gene: TRBJ2-4; CDR3aa: CASRPSGGTAELAKNIQYF; CDR3nt: TGCGCCAGCCGCCCTAGCGGGGGGACCGCAGAGCTAGCCAAAAACATTCAGTACTTC
d_gene: .; abundance: few; v_gene: TRBV7-2; j_gene: TRBJ1-4; CDR3aa: CASSLSGSGRVNEKLFF; CDR3nt: TGTGCCAGCAGCTTATCCGGGTCCGGACGGGTGAATGAAAAACTGTTTTTT
d_gene: .; abundance: few; v_gene: TRBV5-1; j_gene: TRBJ1-1; CDR3aa: CASSLWGYTGAFF; CDR3nt: TGCGCCAGCAGCCTTTGGGGATACACTGGAGCTTTCTTT
d_gene: TRBD1; abundance: .; v_gene: TRBV9; j_gene: TRBJ2-2; CDR3aa: CASSTQTGTNTGELFF; CDR3nt: TGTGCCAGCAGCACCCAGACAGGGACGAACACCGGGGAGCTGTTTTTT
d_gene: .; abundance: few; v_gene: TRBV29-1; j_gene: TRBJ1-1; CDR3aa: CSADSVTEAFF; CDR3nt: TGCAGCGCCGACAGTGTCACTGAAGCTTTCTTT
d_gene: TRBD2; abundance: many; v_gene: TRBV27; j_gene: TRBJ2-3; CDR3aa: CASSRDLGGATDTQYF; CDR3nt: TGTGCCAGCAGTAGGGACCTCGGGGGGGCCACAGATACGCAGTATTTT
d_gene: .; abundance: .; v_gene: TRBV20-1; j_gene: TRBJ1-1; CDR3aa: CSAGNQRGMNTEAFF; CDR3nt: TGCAGTGCTGGAAACCAACGGGGAATGAACACTGAAGCTTTCTTT
d_gene: TRBD1; abundance: many; v_gene: TRBV12-3/TRBV12-4; j_gene: TRBJ1-3; CDR3aa: CASTGTGVGNTIYF; CDR3nt: TGTGCCAGCACTGGGACAGGGGTCGGAAACACCATATATTTT
d_gene: TRBD2; abundance: few; v_gene: TRBV3-1; j_gene: TRBJ2-5; CDR3aa: CASSHGLAETQYF; CDR3nt: TGTGCCAGCAGCCACGGACTAGCTGAGACCCAGTACTTC
d_gene: .; abundance: .; v_gene: TRBV7-3; j_gene: TRBJ1-1; CDR3aa: CASSLYGGMNTEAFF; CDR3nt: TGTGCCAGCAGCTTATACGGGGGAATGAACACTGAAGCTTTCTTT
d_gene: TRBD1; abundance: many; v_gene: TRBV10-3; j_gene: TRBJ1-1; CDR3aa: CAISDPGQGNTEAFF; CDR3nt: TGTGCCATCAGTGACCCGGGACAGGGGAACACTGAAGCTTTCTTT
d_gene: TRBD1; abundance: few; v_gene: TRBV10-3; j_gene: TRBJ1-5; CDR3aa: CAISEWGTGDQPQHF; CDR3nt: TGTGCCATCAGTGAGTGGGGGACAGGCGATCAGCCCCAGCATTTT
d_gene: .; abundance: few; v_gene: TRBV29-1; j_gene: TRBJ1-1; CDR3aa: CSVEPPDSYEAFF; CDR3nt: TGCAGCGTTGAGCCCCCGGACAGTTACGAAGCTTTCTTT
d_gene: .; abundance: few; v_gene: TRBV4-1; j_gene: TRBJ2-7; CDR3aa: CASRQGPGYEQYF; CDR3nt: TGCGCCAGCAGACAGGGACCGGGTTACGAGCAGTACTTC
d_gene: TRBD2; abundance: .; v_gene: TRBV20-1; j_gene: TRBJ2-7; CDR3aa: CSASGEAGPGEQYF; CDR3nt: TGCAGTGCTAGCGGTGAAGCGGGGCCGGGGGAGCAGTACTTC
d_gene: .; abundance: .; v_gene: TRBV19; j_gene: TRBJ1-2; CDR3aa: CASTPQGFGYTF; CDR3nt: TGTGCCAGTACCCCTCAGGGATTTGGCTACACCTTC
d_gene: .; abundance: .; v_gene: TRBV12-3/TRBV12-4; j_gene: TRBJ1-6; CDR3aa: CASSLKGDSNFDSPLHF; CDR3nt: TGTGCCAGCAGTTTAAAGGGCGACTCTAACTTTGATTCACCCCTCCACTTT
d_gene: .; abundance: many; v_gene: TRBV11-2; j_gene: TRBJ2-2; CDR3aa: CASSLDLGSPNTGELFF; CDR3nt: TGTGCCAGCAGCTTAGATCTCGGTAGCCCGAACACCGGGGAGCTGTTTTTT
d_gene: .; abundance: many; v_gene: TRBV5-4; j_gene: TRBJ1-1; CDR3aa: CASSLKIGEATEAFF; CDR3nt: TGTGCCAGCAGCTTGAAAATAGGCGAAGCCACTGAAGCTTTCTTT
d_gene: TRBD2; abundance: .; v_gene: TRBV12-3/TRBV12-4; j_gene: TRBJ2-1; CDR3aa: CASSYGLAGINEQFF; CDR3nt: TGTGCCAGCAGTTACGGACTAGCGGGAATCAATGAGCAGTTCTTC
d_gene: .; abundance: .; v_gene: TRBV5-1; j_gene: TRBJ2-3; CDR3aa: CASSLVDRVRDTQYF; CDR3nt: TGCGCCAGCAGCTTGGTAGACAGAGTTAGAGATACGCAGTATTTT
d_gene: .; abundance: many; v_gene: TRBV19; j_gene: TRBJ1-1; CDR3aa: CASSIRTVNTEAFF; CDR3nt: TGTGCCAGTAGTATTCGGACGGTGAACACTGAAGCTTTCTTT
d_gene: TRBD1; abundance: few; v_gene: TRBV12-3/TRBV12-4; j_gene: TRBJ2-6; CDR3aa: CASSRAGTGLAGANVLTF; CDR3nt: TGTGCCAGCAGTCGCGCCGGGACAGGGCTTGCTGGGGCCAACGTCCTGACTTTC
d_gene: TRBD2; abundance: few; v_gene: TRBV11-2; j_gene: TRBJ2-5; CDR3aa: CASSLMGLAGGGYQETQYF; CDR3nt: TGTGCCAGCAGCTTAATGGGACTAGCGGGGGGGGGGTACCAAGAGACCCAGTACTTC
d_gene: .; abundance: .; v_gene: TRBV6-2/TRBV6-3; j_gene: TRBJ1-3; CDR3aa: CAIPHRGVSGNTIYF; CDR3nt: TGCGCCATTCCACATCGCGGGGTCTCTGGAAACACCATATATTTT
d_gene: TRBD1; abundance: few; v_gene: TRBV7-2; j_gene: TRBJ2-1; CDR3aa: CASSYSGQGRRNEQFF; CDR3nt: TGTGCCAGCAGCTATTCAGGACAGGGCCGTCGGAATGAGCAGTTCTTC
d_gene: TRBD1; abundance: .; v_gene: TRBV19; j_gene: TRBJ1-6; CDR3aa: CASSPTGTVNSPLHF; CDR3nt: TGTGCCAGTAGCCCCACCGGGACAGTTAATTCACCCCTCCACTTT
d_gene: .; abundance: few; v_gene: TRBV19; j_gene: TRBJ1-5; CDR3aa: CASSIGTDHNQPQHF; CDR3nt: TGTGCCAGTAGTATCGGAACGGACCACAATCAGCCCCAGCATTTT
d_gene: .; abundance: .; v_gene: TRBV5-1; j_gene: TRBJ1-6; CDR3aa: CASSFVGPPLHF; CDR3nt: TGCGCCAGCAGCTTCGTGGGGCCACCCCTCCACTTT
d_gene: .; abundance: many; v_gene: TRBV12-3/TRBV12-4; j_gene: TRBJ1-2; CDR3aa: CASRPTGTNYGYTF; CDR3nt: TGTGCCAGCAGACCCACCGGGACAAACTATGGCTACACCTTC
d_gene: TRBD2; abundance: many; v_gene: TRBV20-1; j_gene: TRBJ2-5; CDR3aa: CSARITSGETQYF; CDR3nt: TGCAGTGCTAGGATCACTAGCGGAGAGACCCAGTACTTC
d_gene: .; abundance: few; v_gene: TRBV3-1; j_gene: TRBJ2-5; CDR3aa: CASTRRGYQETQYF; CDR3nt: TGTGCCAGCACCAGACGGGGATACCAAGAGACCCAGTACTTC
d_gene: TRBD1; abundance: few; v_gene: TRBV20-1; j_gene: TRBJ2-2; CDR3aa: CSARDFRTGDTGELFF; CDR3nt: TGCAGTGCTAGAGATTTCCGGACAGGGGACACCGGGGAGCTGTTTTTT
d_gene: TRBD1; abundance: few; v_gene: TRBV7-9; j_gene: TRBJ2-7; CDR3aa: CASSKGGQYEQYF; CDR3nt: TGTGCCAGCAGCAAAGGGGGACAGTACGAGCAGTACTTC
d_gene: .; abundance: .; v_gene: TRBV6-1; j_gene: TRBJ2-2; CDR3aa: CASSELPVTGELFF; CDR3nt: TGTGCCAGCAGTGAACTACCGGTTACCGGGGAGCTGTTTTTT
d_gene: TRBD2; abundance: .; v_gene: TRBV27; j_gene: TRBJ2-1; CDR3aa: CASSFGGGHNEQFF; CDR3nt: TGTGCCAGCAGTTTCGGGGGGGGACACAATGAGCAGTTCTTC
d_gene: TRBD1; abundance: many; v_gene: TRBV3-1; j_gene: TRBJ1-1; CDR3aa: CASSQERTGAFF; CDR3nt: TGTGCCAGCAGCCAAGAACGGACAGGGGCTTTCTTT
d_gene: .; abundance: .; v_gene: TRBV9; j_gene: TRBJ2-3; CDR3aa: CASSVGPGGTPTDTQYF; CDR3nt: TGTGCCAGCAGCGTAGGCCCAGGGGGGACTCCCACAGATACGCAGTATTTT
d_gene: .; abundance: many; v_gene: TRBV12-3/TRBV12-4; j_gene: TRBJ1-1; CDR3aa: CASSLIDFTEAFF; CDR3nt: TGTGCCAGCAGTTTAATTGATTTCACTGAAGCTTTCTTT
d_gene: .; abundance: .; v_gene: TRBV7-2; j_gene: TRBJ2-7; CDR3aa: CASKTQGGGPYEQYF; CDR3nt: TGTGCCAGCAAAACCCAAGGCGGGGGCCCCTACGAGCAGTACTTC
d_gene: .; abundance: many; v_gene: TRBV3-1; j_gene: TRBJ2-3; CDR3aa: CASSQDYGWNVDTQYF; CDR3nt: TGTGCCAGCAGCCAAGATTACGGTTGGAACGTGGATACGCAGTATTTT
d_gene: .; abundance: few; v_gene: TRBV5-1; j_gene: TRBJ1-4; CDR3aa: CASSLREGNEKLFF; CDR3nt: TGCGCCAGCAGCTTGAGGGAGGGTAATGAAAAACTGTTTTTT
d_gene: .; abundance: few; v_gene: TRBV20-1; j_gene: TRBJ2-2; CDR3aa: CSARDGTTTGELFF; CDR3nt: TGCAGTGCTAGAGATGGCACCACCACCGGGGAGCTGTTTTTT
d_gene: .; abundance: few; v_gene: TRBV11-1; j_gene: TRBJ1-1; CDR3aa: CASSPSDSGIAEAFF; CDR3nt: TGTGCCAGCAGCCCGTCGGACAGTGGGATCGCTGAAGCTTTCTTT
d_gene: TRBD2; abundance: few; v_gene: TRBV20-1; j_gene: TRBJ2-5; CDR3aa: CSAKPPGRGTQYF; CDR3nt: TGCAGTGCTAAGCCCCCGGGGAGGGGGACCCAGTACTTC
d_gene: TRBD1; abundance: many; v_gene: TRBV18; j_gene: TRBJ1-6; CDR3aa: CASSPGQGRNSPLHF; CDR3nt: TGTGCCAGCTCACCGGGACAGGGCAGAAATTCACCCCTCCACTTT
d_gene: .; abundance: few; v_gene: TRBV29-1; j_gene: TRBJ2-3; CDR3aa: CSGNRDLSTDTQYF; CDR3nt: TGCAGCGGAAACAGGGATCTTAGCACAGATACGCAGTATTTT
d_gene: TRBD1; abundance: once; v_gene: TRBV9; j_gene: TRBJ2-3; CDR3aa: CASSQGQGEDTQYF; CDR3nt: TGTGCCAGCAGCCAGGGACAGGGCGAAGATACGCAGTATTTT
d_gene: .; abundance: .; v_gene: TRBV28; j_gene: TRBJ2-2; CDR3aa: CASSYEARRTGELFF; CDR3nt: TGTGCCAGCAGTTACGAGGCCCGTCGGACCGGGGAGCTGTTTTTT
d_gene: .; abundance: .; v_gene: TRBV4-2; j_gene: TRBJ1-6; CDR3aa: CASSHTGDSPLHF; CDR3nt: TGTGCCAGCAGCCATACCGGTGACTCACCCCTCCACTTT
d_gene: TRBD2; abundance: many; v_gene: TRBV11-2; j_gene: TRBJ2-1; CDR3aa: CASSLGSGGAHEQFF; CDR3nt: TGTGCCAGCAGCTTAGGTAGCGGGGGGGCGCATGAGCAGTTCTTC
d_gene: TRBD2; abundance: many; v_gene: TRBV3-1; j_gene: TRBJ2-1; CDR3aa: CASSPSWTSDTYNEQFF; CDR3nt: TGTGCCAGCAGCCCCTCGTGGACTAGCGATACCTACAATGAGCAGTTCTTC